Presented here are 15 T cell receptor beta chains from one specimen sequenced in a study of T cell responses to AZD1222 COVID-19 vaccine. Some clones are missing from TCRdb's copy, which holds only in-frame ones; the method was immunoSEQ multiplex PCR. The profile shows roughly 150,000 clones, under 95% of them singletons. The sample in question was peripheral blood, obtained on day 0 of AZD1222 vaccination. Receptor source: an adult in good health.

This chain connects TRBV25-1 to TRBJ2-2, with 9 bases identical to TRBD2. Germline values: CDR1 MGHDK, CDR2 SYGVNS. This CDR3 spans 18 amino acids. The junction had 16 bases not matched to a gene; V was cut back by 3 bases and J by 8 bases. The CDR3 DNA reads as TGTGCCAGCAGTGATGGAACTAGCGGGCCTTTCGTCCGAGGGGAGCTGTTTTTT. Translated, it gives CASSDGTSGPFVRGELFF.

V is TRBV19 and J is TRBJ1-1; weak D call: TRBD1 (6 bases). There are 15 residues in the CDR3. V lost 3 bases and J 1 base, leaving 12 bases between the germline ends. From germline, CDR1 is LNHDA and CDR2 SQIVND (reference sequence). Here the CDR3 reads CASSIRAGANTEAFF. The DNA for the CDR3 is TGTGCCAGTAGTATTCGGGCAGGGGCGAACACTGAAGCTTTCTTT.

J is TRBJ2-1 and V is TRBV5-1; D not resolved. This CDR3 has 16 residues. V lost 4 bases, J lost 1 base, and 15 bases lay in between. CDR1 and CDR2 from the germline V gene are SGHRS and YFSETQ. Here the CDR3 DNA reads TGCGCCAGCAGCCCCCGTCCCAGTTCATCCTACAATGAGCAGTTCTTC. Encoded protein: CASSPRPSSSYNEQFF.

This chain connects TRBV6-2 or TRBV6-3 to TRBJ2-1; TRBD2 matches 10 bases. This CDR3 comprises 17 residues. After removal of 0 bases from V and 4 bases from J, the junction contained 6 bases not matched to a gene. Per germline, CDR1 MNHEY and CDR2 SVGEGT. CDR3 residues: CASSYSPTSGIYNEQFF. DNA of the CDR3: TGTGCCAGCAGTTACTCACCCACTAGCGGGATTTACAATGAGCAGTTCTTC.

The chain employs TRBV4-1 and TRBJ1-2, with 10 bases that match TRBD1. There are 13 residues in the CDR3. V lost 3 bases to trimming and J lost 6 bases; unmatched junction nucleotides: 1. In germline, CDR1 is MGHRA, CDR2 YSYEKL. CDR3 sequence: CASSQGTGDGYTF. The CDR3 DNA reads TGCGCCAGCAGCCAGGGGACAGGGGATGGCTACACCTTC.

The V and J genes are TRBV20-1 and TRBJ1-3; a possible D gene is TRBD1 (5 bases). Deletions cut 3 bases from V and 4 bases from J, with 10 bases between. CDR1 DFQATT and CDR2 SNEGSKA come from the germline V gene (reference sequence). The CDR3 is 13 residues long. The CDR3 region is CSASGGSGNTIYF. CDR3 bases: TGCAGTGCTAGTGGGGGGTCGGGAAACACCATATATTTT.

The J gene is TRBJ1-5, the V gene TRBV28; D gene unclear. Germline V gene data show CDR1 as MDHEN and CDR2 as SYDVKM. The CDR3 totals 14 residues. Trimming pared 2 bases from V and 4 bases from J, leaving 9 bases between. The CDR3 DNA sequence: TGTGCCAGCAGTTTAGGTTGGGGAAATCAGCCCCAGCATTTT. Translated, it gives CASSLGWGNQPQHF.

V and J are TRBV18 and TRBJ2-7, with D unresolved. V dropped 5 bases and J dropped 0 bases, with 5 bases sitting between them. Germline V gene data show CDR1 as KGHSH and CDR2 as LQKENI. The CDR3 runs 12 residues. CDR3 sequence (DNA): TGTGCCAGCTCAGCCAGCTCCTACGAGCAGTACTTC. Translating it yields CASSASSYEQYF. The full variable domain, rest sourced from reference TRBV18 and TRBJ2-7, is NAGVMQNPRHLVRRRGQEARLRCSPMKGHSHVYWYRQLPEEGLKFMVYLQKENIIDESGMPKERFSAEFPKEGPSILRIQQVVRGDSAAYFCASSASSYEQYFGPGTRLTVT.

This chain uses TRBV28 with TRBJ2-5, with D perhaps assigned TRBD1 or TRBD2 (5 bases each). This CDR3 is built from 13 residues. V was trimmed by 6 bases and J by 6 bases, leaving 14 bases between them. Germline V lookup: CDR1 MDHEN, CDR2 SYDVKM. This CDR3 reads CASSQAWGKTQYF. Here the CDR3 DNA reads TGTGCCAGCAGCCAGGCCTGGGGGAAGACCCAGTACTTC.

V usage is TRBV6-5 and J usage is TRBJ2-7; TRBD1 matches 11 bases. Trimming removed 6 bases from V and 4 bases from J; junction bases left unmatched: 2. CDR1 and CDR2 from the germline V gene are MNHEY and SVGAGI. There are 13 residues in the CDR3. In DNA, the CDR3 is TGTGCCAGCAGCGGGACAGGGGGGTACGAGCAGTACTTC. As protein: CASSGTGGYEQYF.

The J gene is TRBJ1-1, the V gene TRBV5-4, with D hard to call. CDR3 length equals 14 residues. CDR1 and CDR2 (germline): SGHNT, YYREEE (reference sequence). Trimming stripped 1 base from V and 0 bases from J, with 7 bases between. The CDR3 is CASSLTPMNTEAFF. The CDR3 DNA sequence: TGTGCCAGCAGCTTGACACCAATGAACACTGAAGCTTTCTTT.

The rearrangement uses TRBV19 and TRBJ1-4, with D possibly being TRBD1 (5 bases). Deletions cut 0 bases from V and 5 bases from J, with 10 bases between. CDR1 and CDR2 from the germline V gene are LNHDA and SQIVND (reference sequence). CDR3 length: 15 residues. The CDR3 DNA sequence: TGTGCCAGTAGTATAGATTGGGGCGGAAATGAAAAACTGTTTTTT. This translates into CASSIDWGGNEKLFF.

The V and J genes are TRBV14 and TRBJ1-2, with D unclear. The germline gives CDR1 SGHDN, CDR2 FVKESK. This CDR3 comprises 15 residues. V lost 2 bases to trimming and J lost 2 bases, with 12 bases between them. The CDR3 nucleotides are TGTGCCAGCAGCCAATGGAAAGGGTGGAACTATGGCTACACCTTC. Its protein is CASSQWKGWNYGYTF. Drawing the rest from reference TRBV14 and TRBJ1-2, the complete variable domain is EAGVTQFPSHSVIEKGQTVTLRCDPISGHDNLYWYRRVMGKEIKFLLHFVKESKQDESGMPNNRFLAERTGGTYSTLKVQPAELEDSGVYFCASSQWKGWNYGYTFGSGTRLTVV.

The chain combines TRBV25-1 with TRBJ1-2; weak D call: TRBD1 (5 bases). The CDR3 extends over 14 amino acids. Germline lookup yields CDR1 MGHDK and CDR2 SYGVNS. V lost 5 bases, J lost 6 bases, and 16 bases lay in between. The CDR3 spells CASSPGGRRHGYTF. The DNA of the CDR3 is TGTGCCAGCAGTCCCGGGGGTCGAAGACATGGCTACACCTTC.

Points on this clone: The junction and the germline gene differ at one end; a read error may be behind it. This chain uses TRBV7-2 with TRBJ1-6; tentative D call: TRBD1 (5 bases). The CDR3 extends over 17 amino acids. In germline, CDR1 is SGHTA, CDR2 FQGNSA. CDR3 sequence reads: CASSLRGTGSSNSPLHF. The CDR3 DNA sequence: TGTGCCAGCAGCTTAAGGGGCACTGGCTCCTCTAATTCACCCCTCCACTTT.